These 25 T cell receptor beta chains share one sample of origin, sequenced in a study of blood T cell repertoires in COVID-19. The assay was immunoSEQ multiplex PCR, and TCRdb's table has in-frame clones only and misses some. The table shows around 34,000 clones, with about four fifths occurring only once. Sequencing was done on a sample of peripheral blood. These receptors were taken from a man aged 45-60 years with acute or convalescent COVID-19.

The chain links TRBV19 to TRBJ2-3, with 8 bases that match TRBD2. V shed 3 bases, J shed 2 bases, and the junction held 13 bases outside the gene matches. The CDR3 extends over 18 amino acids. Germline assignment: CDR1 LNHDA and CDR2 SQIVND (reference sequence). This chain's CDR3 is CASSMMREVRPFTDTQYF. The CDR3 nucleotides are TGTGCCAGTAGTATGATGCGGGAGGTGAGGCCTTTCACAGATACGCAGTATTTT.

A few counts support this clone. This chain uses TRBV6-1 with TRBJ1-2, with unresolved D. CDR1 is MNHNS and CDR2 is SASEGT in the germline V gene. The CDR3 sequence is 14 residues long. Trimming shortened V by 0 bases and J by 7 bases, and 12 bases separated the two germline ends. CDR3 region: CASSEARAAGGYTF. CDR3 sequence (DNA): TGTGCCAGCAGTGAAGCCCGGGCCGCGGGTGGCTACACCTTC.

The rearrangement links TRBV25-1 to TRBJ2-6; D may be TRBD1 (6 bases). V was cut by 5 bases and J by 0 bases, with 8 bases left in between. Germline CDR1 is MGHDK and CDR2 is SYGVNS. This CDR3 region has 15 residues. The CDR3 DNA follows: TGTGCCAGCAGTCCAGGGGCCTCTGGGGCCAACGTCCTGACTTTC. Protein: CASSPGASGANVLTF.

J is TRBJ2-7 and V is TRBV9; 7 nucleotides match TRBD1. Germline CDR1 and CDR2: SGDLS and YYNGEE. V lost 2 bases and J lost 2; bases outside the gene matches: 4. This CDR3 contains 14 residues. The CDR3 loop is CASSVMTGPYEQYF. The CDR3 coding sequence is TGTGCCAGCAGCGTGATGACAGGGCCCTACGAGCAGTACTTC.

The rearrangement uses TRBV6-1 and TRBJ2-3; 9 positions agree with TRBD2. The germline gives CDR1 MNHNS, CDR2 SASEGT. The ends lost 4 bases at V and 3 bases at J; junction bases unmatched: 5. CDR3 length equals 15 residues. CDR3 in amino acids: CASSVAGAWTDTQYF. The CDR3, as DNA: TGTGCCAGCAGTGTAGCGGGAGCGTGGACAGATACGCAGTATTTT.

This rearrangement joins TRBV25-1 to TRBJ1-2, with TRBD1 matching 7 bases. The CDR3 is made up of 13 amino acids. Unmatched junction bases numbered 5, after V lost 2 bases and J lost 8 bases. CDR1 and CDR2 (germline): MGHDK, SYGVNS. CDR3 sequence reads: CASSEGRGLGYTF. For the CDR3, the DNA is TGTGCCAGCAGTGAAGGCAGGGGGTTAGGCTACACCTTC.

J is TRBJ2-7 and V is TRBV19; D possibly corresponds to TRBD2 (5 bases). CDR1 is LNHDA and CDR2 is SQIVND in the germline V gene (reference sequence). This CDR3 is 15 amino acids long. The V end was cut by 3 bases, the J end by 2 bases, with 14 bases between. The CDR3 reads CASSIGRGLAYEQYF. As DNA, the CDR3 is TGTGCCAGTAGTATTGGTCGGGGATTAGCCTACGAGCAGTACTTC.

The V call is TRBV27, the J call TRBJ1-6, with D hard to call. This CDR3 has 15 residues. Germline CDR1 reads MNHEY; CDR2 reads SMNVEV (reference sequence). V shed 3 bases and J shed 0 bases, with 6 bases lying between them. The CDR3 sequence: CASSFGSSYNSPLHF. CDR3 DNA: TGTGCCAGCAGTTTCGGGAGCTCCTATAATTCACCCCTCCACTTT.

A single count supports this clone. This chain links TRBV27 with TRBJ2-1; D not resolved. With 7 bases removed from V and 4 bases from J, the gap between germline ends came to 8 bases. CDR1 is MNHEY, CDR2 SMNVEV, per germline (reference sequence). The CDR3 length is 12 residues. The CDR3 DNA follows: TGTGCCAGCATAAGCGAGTACAATGAGCAGTTCTTC. Translating it yields CASISEYNEQFF.

This rearrangement joins TRBV28 to TRBJ1-1, with D possibly TRBD1 on 5 matching bases. Germline values: CDR1 MDHEN, CDR2 SYDVKM. V lost 5 bases, J lost 6 bases, and 16 bases lay in between. CDR3 length: 14 amino acids. The DNA of the CDR3 is TGTGCCAGCAGTCTAGGGGTTATGGTTGCTGAAGCTTTCTTT. As protein: CASSLGVMVAEAFF.

As regards this clone: Other DNA sequences in this sample translate to the same CDR3. V gene TRBV12-3 or TRBV12-4 combines with J gene TRBJ1-2; D may be TRBD1 (5 bases). V was shortened by 3 bases and J by 8 bases, with 13 bases between the two germline ends. The CDR3 spans 13 residues. In DNA, the CDR3 is TGTGCCAGCAGTTTCGGACAATCTTACGGCTACACCTTC. Protein product: CASSFGQSYGYTF.

This rearrangement joins TRBV7-6 to TRBJ2-1; 12 bases line up with TRBD2. The V and J ends lost 6 bases and 7 bases, in that order; junction bases with no gene match: 4. Germline values: CDR1 SGHVS, CDR2 FNYEAQ. This CDR3 region has 14 residues. CDR3 in amino acids: CASSLAGGMNEQFF. CDR3 DNA sequence: TGTGCCAGCAGTCTAGCGGGGGGGATGAATGAGCAGTTCTTC. Full variable domain (remainder filled in from reference TRBV7-6 and TRBJ2-1): GAGVSQSPRYKVTKRGQDVALRCDPISGHVSLYWYRQALGQGPEFLTYFNYEAQQDKSGLPNDRFSAERPEGSISTLTIQRTEQRDSAMYRCASSLAGGMNEQFFGPGTRLTVL.

This clone has a single count. The chain recombines TRBV5-5 with TRBJ1-4; D is perhaps TRBD1 (5 bases). Trimming stripped 2 bases from V and 7 bases from J, with 12 bases between. CDR1 is SGHKS and CDR2 is YYEKEE in the germline V gene (reference sequence). This CDR3 is 14 amino acids long. CDR3 in amino acids: CASSFQGWGEKLFF. The CDR3 DNA reads as TGTGCCAGCAGCTTTCAGGGATGGGGTGAAAAACTGTTTTTT.

The sample holds a few counts of this clone. The chain carries TRBV6-5 and TRBJ1-2; D possibly corresponds to TRBD1 (5 bases). The V end lost 2 bases, the J end lost 7 bases, and 11 bases lay between the germline ends. The CDR3 is made up of 13 amino acids. Germline CDR1 and CDR2: MNHEY and SVGAGI. In DNA, the CDR3 is TGTGCCAGCAGTTACGCAGGGTTGCCTGGCTACACCTTC. Protein: CASSYAGLPGYTF.

This rearrangement joins TRBV3-1 (or the pseudogene TRBV3-2) to TRBJ2-3; 10 bases line up with TRBD2. Germline CDR1 is LGHDT and CDR2 is YNNKEL (reference sequence). The CDR3 extends over 15 amino acids. V lost 4 bases and J lost 4; bases outside the gene matches: 5. The CDR3, as DNA: TGTGCCAGCAGCCCCAGGACTAGCGGATCAGATACGCAGTATTTT. Protein sequence: CASSPRTSGSDTQYF.

The chain joins TRBV10-1 to TRBJ1-5; no definite D call. There are 15 residues in the CDR3. V was clipped by 5 bases and J by 0 bases, with 11 bases between them. CDR1 is WNHNN, CDR2 SYGVQD, per germline (reference sequence). The CDR3 nucleotides are TGCGCCAGCAGTTCGGGGATATCTAGCAATCAGCCCCAGCATTTT. It specifies CASSSGISSNQPQHF.

Within the sample, this clone is medium-sized. This sequence joins TRBV7-8 and TRBJ2-5, with D perhaps matching TRBD2 (7 bases). V was clipped by 5 bases and J by 5 bases, with 18 bases between them. The CDR3 contains 15 residues. Germline V CDR1 and CDR2: SGHVS, FQNEAQ. The CDR3 is CASSAGLGGRETQYF. DNA of the CDR3: TGTGCCAGCAGCGCCGGACTAGGGGGACGGGAGACCCAGTACTTC.

The chain uses TRBV21-1 and TRBJ2-7; the DNA was not compared with TRBD2, the D call given in the table. TRBV21-1 constitutes a pseudogene. The CDR3 consists of 17 residues. The CDR3 region has the DNA TGTGCCAGCAGCAAAGGACTAGCGGGGGGGGTCTCCTACGAGCAGTACTTC. This codes for CASSKGLAGGVSYEQYF.

This clone is a singleton in its sample. The V call is TRBV9, the J call TRBJ2-3; 15 nucleotides match TRBD2. From germline, CDR1 is SGDLS and CDR2 YYNGEE. Trimming cost V 4 bases and J 4 bases; bases outside gene matches: 19. CDR3 length equals 21 residues. The CDR3 loop is CASSFPPGLAGGRTSADTQYF. The CDR3 DNA sequence: TGTGCCAGCAGCTTCCCACCGGGACTAGCGGGGGGCAGGACATCCGCAGATACGCAGTATTTT.

This chain connects TRBV10-2 to TRBJ2-5; D may be TRBD2 (5 bases). Per the germline V gene, CDR1 is WSHSY and CDR2 is SAAADI. V was clipped by 3 bases and J by 2 bases, with 13 bases between them. This CDR3 contains 15 residues. The CDR3 region is CASSDNNRGQETQYF. The CDR3, as DNA: TGCGCCAGCAGTGATAACAACCGCGGGCAAGAGACCCAGTACTTC.

The CDR3 bases are TGTGCCAGCAGCCAAGTAGGACAGTCACCTACGAGGCAGTACTTC. Protein sequence: CASSQVGQSPTRQYF. This chain uses TRBV4-2 with TRBJ2-7; maybe TRBD1 (6 bases). V lost 1 base and J lost 9, with 19 bases in between. CDR3 length: 15 residues. CDR1 LGHNA and CDR2 YNFKEQ come from the germline V gene.

In its sample, this clone was seen once. CDR3 loop: CASSQEGSLSNTEAFF. The CDR3 DNA reads TGCGCCAGCAGCCAAGAGGGCAGCCTGAGCAACACTGAAGCTTTCTTT. The rearrangement links TRBV4-1 to TRBJ1-1; D gene ambiguous. CDR3 length equals 16 residues. V gave up 0 bases and J gave up 2 bases, with 13 bases separating them. Germline assignment: CDR1 MGHRA and CDR2 YSYEKL.

V gene TRBV19 combines with J gene TRBJ1-1, with TRBD1 matching 7 bases. There are 14 residues in the CDR3. V was pared by 6 bases and J by 3 bases, with 7 bases of the junction left unmatched. Per the germline V gene, CDR1 is LNHDA and CDR2 is SQIVND (reference sequence). The CDR3 here is CASRAGTEYTEAFF. The CDR3 DNA reads TGTGCCAGTAGGGCCGGGACAGAGTACACTGAAGCTTTCTTT. The variable domain in full, completed from reference TRBV19 and TRBJ1-1, reads DGGITQSPKYLFRKEGQNVTLSCEQNLNHDAMYWYRQDPGQGLRLIYYSQIVNDFQKGDIAEGYSVSREKKESFPLTVTSAQKNPTAFYLCASRAGTEYTEAFFGQGTRLTVV.

The gene calls are TRBV30 and TRBJ1-3, with TRBD1 matching 9 bases. This CDR3 has 16 amino acids. Looked up from germline, CDR1 is GTSNPN and CDR2 is SVGIG (reference sequence). Trimming took 3 bases from V and 1 from J; bases not matched to a gene: 7. The CDR3 is CAWSGDRVNSGNTIYF. The CDR3 DNA is TGTGCCTGGAGCGGGGACAGGGTAAATTCTGGAAACACCATATATTTT.

This chain connects TRBV9 to TRBJ2-1, with 11 bases identical to TRBD2. With 0 bases clipped from V and 10 bases from J, the junction kept 6 bases outside the gene matches. The V gene's germline CDR1 is SGDLS and CDR2 YYNGEE. This CDR3 has 15 amino acids. CDR3 coding DNA: TGTGCCAGCAGCGTAGTAACTAGCGGGGGTAGCGAGCAGTTCTTC. This sequence encodes CASSVVTSGGSEQFF.